The 3 T cell receptor beta chains presented below share a single source sample, sequenced in a study of response to subunit inactivated influenza vaccine. One entry per CDR3 protein, called by TCRdb with MiXCR from the RT-PCR reads. Among 650,000 or so distinct CDR3 sequences listed, 14% were seen once. The material sequenced was PBMCs from blood, taken approximately 15 days before vaccination. The source is a man aged 45-65 years who received an inactivated influenza vaccine.

The chain employs TRBV12-3 or TRBV12-4 and TRBJ2-5, with 8 positions matching TRBD2. This CDR3 is built from 14 residues. V dropped 3 bases and J dropped 5; count of bases not matched to a gene: 5. The CDR3 protein is CASSFSGGGETQYF. The CDR3 nucleotides are TGTGCCAGCAGTTTTTCCGGCGGGGGGGAGACCCAGTACTTC.

The CDR3 nucleotides are TGTGCCAGCAGTTCGGTCGGGCTAGCCGACGAGCAGTACTTC. Its protein is CASSSVGLADEQYF. The rearrangement links TRBV27 to TRBJ2-7; D might be TRBD2 (5 bases). This CDR3 comprises 14 residues. In germline, CDR1 is MNHEY, CDR2 SMNVEV (reference sequence). V lost 4 bases and J lost 5, with 15 bases in between.

This clonotype came up a few times. V gene TRBV7-9 combines with J gene TRBJ1-4, with TRBD1 matching over 8 bases. The CDR3 spans 17 residues. The V gene end was trimmed by 1 base and the J gene end by 1 base; junction bases not matched to a gene: 5. Germline lookup yields CDR1 SEHNR and CDR2 FQNEAQ (reference sequence). The CDR3 is CASSLGTGIGTNEKLFF. DNA for the CDR3: TGTGCCAGCAGCTTAGGGACAGGGATTGGAACTAATGAAAAACTGTTTTTT.